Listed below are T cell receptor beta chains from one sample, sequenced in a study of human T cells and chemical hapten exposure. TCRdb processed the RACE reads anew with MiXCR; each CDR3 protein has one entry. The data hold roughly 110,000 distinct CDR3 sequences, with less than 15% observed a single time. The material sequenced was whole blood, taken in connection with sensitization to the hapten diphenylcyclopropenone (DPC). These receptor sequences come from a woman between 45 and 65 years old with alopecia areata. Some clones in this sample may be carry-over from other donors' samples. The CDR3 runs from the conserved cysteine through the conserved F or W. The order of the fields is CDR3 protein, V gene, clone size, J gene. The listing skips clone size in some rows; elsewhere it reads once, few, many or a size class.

cdr3_aa: CASSLFFMNTEAFF
v_call: TRBV5-1
clone_size: few
j_call: TRBJ1-1

cdr3_aa: CASFRLFMIGDTQYF
v_call: TRBV6-4
clone_size: NA
j_call: TRBJ2-3

cdr3_aa: CASSLQTVNTEAFF
v_call: TRBV11-2
clone_size: few
j_call: TRBJ1-1

cdr3_aa: CASSIGTTGMETQYF
v_call: TRBV5-1
clone_size: NA
j_call: TRBJ2-5

cdr3_aa: CASSRGQGVRGYTF
v_call: TRBV3-1
clone_size: NA
j_call: TRBJ1-2

cdr3_aa: CASSLRIAQETQYF
v_call: TRBV5-1
clone_size: NA
j_call: TRBJ2-5

cdr3_aa: CASRGDRVGEKLFF
v_call: TRBV12-3/TRBV12-4
clone_size: many
j_call: TRBJ1-4

cdr3_aa: CASSQDRAGGWNGYTF
v_call: TRBV4-1
clone_size: few
j_call: TRBJ1-2

cdr3_aa: CASSPESGGLAGELFF
v_call: TRBV7-6
clone_size: NA
j_call: TRBJ2-2

cdr3_aa: CASSRQEKEEQPQHF
v_call: TRBV12-3/TRBV12-4
clone_size: NA
j_call: TRBJ1-5

cdr3_aa: CASRRTGSREPQHF
v_call: TRBV6-2/TRBV6-3
clone_size: NA
j_call: TRBJ1-5

cdr3_aa: CRVTGPVSYEQYF
v_call: TRBV20-1
clone_size: NA
j_call: TRBJ2-7

cdr3_aa: CASSQQRHNEQFF
v_call: TRBV3-1
clone_size: NA
j_call: TRBJ2-1

cdr3_aa: CASSPEAPGLAGQETQYF
v_call: TRBV18
clone_size: many
j_call: TRBJ2-5

cdr3_aa: CSGARASGSDTQYF
v_call: TRBV29-1
clone_size: NA
j_call: TRBJ2-3

cdr3_aa: CASSFDMDRGRSNEQFF
v_call: TRBV7-2
clone_size: NA
j_call: TRBJ2-1

cdr3_aa: CASSLLPKGQIEQYF
v_call: TRBV27
clone_size: few
j_call: TRBJ2-7

cdr3_aa: CASSLAGQGITEAFF
v_call: TRBV7-2
clone_size: NA
j_call: TRBJ1-1

cdr3_aa: CSVKLLGVVYNEQFF
v_call: TRBV29-1
clone_size: few
j_call: TRBJ2-1

cdr3_aa: CASSQVRPSLGITNEKLFF
v_call: TRBV3-1
clone_size: few
j_call: TRBJ1-4

cdr3_aa: CASSSFNNEQFF
v_call: TRBV11-3
clone_size: NA
j_call: TRBJ2-1

cdr3_aa: CASSLWGRGVPDTQYF
v_call: TRBV5-5
clone_size: few
j_call: TRBJ2-3

cdr3_aa: CASSSGLRMEQYF
v_call: TRBV3-1
clone_size: few
j_call: TRBJ2-7

cdr3_aa: CASSLEGGNTIYF
v_call: TRBV5-1
clone_size: NA
j_call: TRBJ1-3

cdr3_aa: CASSSSGTSTDTQYF
v_call: TRBV19
clone_size: NA
j_call: TRBJ2-3

cdr3_aa: CASSPQSGHGGNTEAFF
v_call: TRBV18
clone_size: NA
j_call: TRBJ1-1

cdr3_aa: CASSQVVSGGAEQFF
v_call: TRBV4-2
clone_size: few
j_call: TRBJ2-1